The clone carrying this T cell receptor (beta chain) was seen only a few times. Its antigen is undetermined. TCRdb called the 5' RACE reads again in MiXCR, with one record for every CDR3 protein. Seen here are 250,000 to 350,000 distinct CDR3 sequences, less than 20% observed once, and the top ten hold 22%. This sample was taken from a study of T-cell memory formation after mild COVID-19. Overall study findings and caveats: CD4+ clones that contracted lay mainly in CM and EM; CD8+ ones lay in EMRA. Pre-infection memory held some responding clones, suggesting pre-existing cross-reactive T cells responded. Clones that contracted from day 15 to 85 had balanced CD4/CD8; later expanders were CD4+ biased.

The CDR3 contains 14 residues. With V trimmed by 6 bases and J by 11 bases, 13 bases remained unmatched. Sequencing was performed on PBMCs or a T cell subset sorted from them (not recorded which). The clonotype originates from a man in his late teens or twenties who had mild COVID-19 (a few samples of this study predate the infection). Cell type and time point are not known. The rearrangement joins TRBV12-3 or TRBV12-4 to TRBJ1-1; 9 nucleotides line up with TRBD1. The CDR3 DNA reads TGTGCCAGCAGCTCCCGGACAGGGGAAGGCATGGCTTTCTTT. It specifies CASSSRTGEGMAFF.